The clone carrying this T cell receptor (beta chain) was seen only a few times. Template switching, a step in the protocol, added a universal primer site, and cDNA carried unique molecular identifiers. One entry per CDR3 protein results from TCRdb running MiXCR on the 5' RACE reads. Among more than 600,000 distinct CDR3 sequences, roughly 20% were seen once, and the ten largest hold approximately 14%. The sample originates from a study of identical twins. A further study also used this sample, focusing on T cells expressing NK-cell markers. Per that study: The TCR beta repertoires were obtained from sorted CD3+CD56+NKG2C+, CD3+CD56+NKG2C- and CD3+CD56-NKG2C+ T cells. The HCMV specificity of the expanded NKG2C+ T cell clones stayed unresolved.

This receptor was taken from a woman in her late teens or twenties in good health. Specimen: PBMCs.

CDR3 DNA: TGTGCCAGCAGCTCAGGACTGCGTCAGTACTTC. This translates into CASSSGLRQYF. The chain employs TRBV7-9 and TRBJ2-5; possible D gene TRBD2, 5 bases. V was pared by 4 bases and J by 11 bases, with 11 bases between. This CDR3 has 11 amino acids. CDR1 is SEHNR, CDR2 FQNEAQ, per germline (reference sequence).